This TCR beta chain was sequenced in a study of CD8+CD57+ T cells in acquired aplastic anemia. About the study: Each DNA sample taken from sorted CD4+ and CD8+ cells came to around 2.9 ug on average.

Patients included in sequencing had previously demonstrated CD8+CD57+ cell expansion by flow cytometry. As a group, the patients uniformly had severe acquired aplastic anemia. Prior therapy had not been administered to any patient at the time of blood sampling. TCR beta VDJ and CDR3 were profiled, and genomic DNA was the template. TCRdb called the reads again in MiXCR, with one record for every CDR3 protein. The table has 200,000 to 250,000 distinct CDR3 sequences, around half seen once. The CDR3 runs 13 residues. V lost 4 bases to trimming and J lost 5 bases, with 12 bases between them. CDR1 and CDR2 (germline): SGHRS, YFSETQ.

The chain combines TRBV5-1 with TRBJ1-1; D ambiguous. Input material: sorted CD4+, CD8+, or CD8+CD57+ T cells (not recorded which) from PBMCs. This TCR came from a human donor with aplastic anemia. CDR3 sequence: CASSLAESTEAFF. The DNA for the CDR3 is TGCGCCAGCAGCCTCGCGGAGTCAACTGAAGCTTTCTTT.